This is a list of T cell receptor beta chains from one sample in a study of graft-versus-host responses after intestinal transplantation. Clones were read by immunoSEQ multiplex PCR, and TCRdb kept only the in-frame ones, dropping some. This sample has some 90,000 clones, with more than 90% found just once. No antigen is known for these receptors. This material consisted of unstimulated CD4+ T cells sorted from spleen or lymph node cells, taken before intestinal transplant. These receptors all come from a human donor who received an intestinal transplant. CDR3s include the opening cysteine and the closing phenylalanine or tryptophan. A D gene is named only where the DNA matches it firmly. Rows may omit the clone size; those that give it use once, few, many or a size class.

clone size,V gene,D gene,J gene,CDR3 DNA,CDR3 protein
NA,TRBV5-5,NA,TRBJ1-2,TGTGCCAGCAGCCTCGAACCAAACTATGGCTACACCTTC,CASSLEPNYGYTF
NA,TRBV10-1,TRBD2,TRBJ2-5,TGCGCCAGCAGCCCCGGACTAGCGGGAGGCCAAGAGACCCAGTACTTC,CASSPGLAGGQETQYF
once,TRBV27,NA,TRBJ2-5,TGTGCCAGCAGTTTAGGGAGCAAGGAGACCCAGTACTTC,CASSLGSKETQYF
NA,TRBV25-1,NA,TRBJ2-4,TGTGCCAGCAGTGATCCGGGTCCCAAAAACATTCAGTACTTC,CASSDPGPKNIQYF
NA,TRBV6-1,NA,TRBJ2-3,TGTGCCAGCAGGGACCCGGGACGGAGAGAAGATACGCAGTATTTT,CASRDPGRREDTQYF
few,TRBV19,NA,TRBJ1-3,TGTGCCAGTAGTATACGAGGCTCTGGAAACACCATATATTTT,CASSIRGSGNTIYF
NA,TRBV5-1,NA,TRBJ1-6,TGCGCCAGCAGCTTGGAACAGCGGAATTCACCCCTCCACTTT,CASSLEQRNSPLHF
once,TRBV5-1,NA,TRBJ2-5,TGCGCCAGCAGCTTGGACGTTTTGGAGTCCGGAGGTGAGACCCAGTACTTC,CASSLDVLESGGETQYF
NA,TRBV10-2,NA,TRBJ2-1,TGCGCCAGCAGTGGGGGGACTTCTTTTGGTAATGAGCAGTTCTTC,CASSGGTSFGNEQFF
NA,TRBV9,NA,TRBJ1-1,TGTGCCAGCAGCGTAGCCGGTCAGGCGGACACTGAAGCTTTCTTT,CASSVAGQADTEAFF
NA,TRBV27,NA,TRBJ1-6,TGTGCCAGCAGTCGCGATGATTCACCCCTCCACTTT,CASSRDDSPLHF
NA,TRBV6-1,TRBD2,TRBJ2-3,TGTGCCAGCAGTGATCGACTAGCGGGGGAGTACACAGATACGCAGTATTTT,CASSDRLAGEYTDTQYF
NA,TRBV6-1,NA,TRBJ2-1,TGTGCCAGCAGGCCGACGGGGAGCTCCTACAATGAGCAGTTCTTC,CASRPTGSSYNEQFF
NA,TRBV5-1,TRBD2,TRBJ2-7,TGCGCCAGCAGACCCGGGACTAGCCAATACGAGCAGTACTTC,CASRPGTSQYEQYF
NA,TRBV2,TRBD1,TRBJ2-1,TGTGCCAGCAGTTTTCCGGGACAGGGAACGAACAATGAGCAGTTCTTC,CASSFPGQGTNNEQFF
NA,TRBV11-3,NA,TRBJ2-5,TGTGCCAGCAGCTTAAGGAAAGGACAAAAGTACCAAGAGACCCAGTACTTC,CASSLRKGQKYQETQYF
NA,TRBV7-2,TRBD2,TRBJ2-1,TGTGCCAGCAGGTCCGCGGGAGGGCCTCTCTACAATGAGCAGTTCTTC,CASRSAGGPLYNEQFF
NA,TRBV18,TRBD2,TRBJ2-1,TGTGCCAGCTCATCCCGTCTAAGCGGGAGCTCCTACAATGAGCAGTTCTTC,CASSSRLSGSSYNEQFF
once,TRBV10-2,TRBD1,TRBJ2-5,TGCGCCAGCAGTGAAGCAGGGGGAGAGACCCAGTACTTC,CASSEAGGETQYF
NA,TRBV28,NA,TRBJ1-1,TGTGCCAGCAGTTTTGGGGCGTTAGAAGCTTTCTTT,CASSFGALEAFF
few,TRBV5-1,NA,TRBJ2-5,TGCGCCAGCAGCTTGCTGCAAGGGTTTGTGGGCGAGACCCAGTACTTC,CASSLLQGFVGETQYF
NA,TRBV10-1,TRBD2,TRBJ2-7,TGCGCCAGCAGAGCATTGACTAGCGGGAGGGACACCTACGAGCAGTACTTC,CASRALTSGRDTYEQYF
NA,TRBV12-5,NA,TRBJ2-7,TGTGCTAGTGGTTTGCCAAGCCACGAGCAGTACTTC,CASGLPSHEQYF
once,TRBV30,NA,TRBJ1-2,TGTGCCTGGAATCGAGCGGATAACTATGGCTACACCTTC,CAWNRADNYGYTF
NA,TRBV6-1,NA,TRBJ1-2,TGTGCCAGCAGTCCAATAACAGTTCTCATCTATGGCTACACCTTC,CASSPITVLIYGYTF
NA,TRBV5-1,NA,TRBJ2-1,TGCGCCAGCAGCTTGGTTCTCGTTTCGGGTGAGCAGTTCTTC,CASSLVLVSGEQFF
NA,TRBV5-1,TRBD2,TRBJ2-3,TGCGCCAGCAGCTTGCAACTAGCGGGAGGATGGGGCACAGATACGCAGTATTTT,CASSLQLAGGWGTDTQYF
NA,TRBV6-5,NA,TRBJ1-2,TGTGCCAGCAGTTACTCGAGGGGAGTCTATGGCTACACCTTC,CASSYSRGVYGYTF
NA,TRBV29-1,TRBD1,TRBJ2-7,TGCAGCGTCCAATCGACAGGGTCATACGAGCAGTACTTC,CSVQSTGSYEQYF
NA,TRBV11-3,TRBD2,TRBJ2-3,TGTGCCAGCAGACTAGCGGGAGGAAATACGCAGTATTTT,CASRLAGGNTQYF
NA,TRBV5-1,TRBD1,TRBJ2-7,TGCGCCAGCAGCATGGACAGGGGCTACGAGCAGTACTTC,CASSMDRGYEQYF
NA,TRBV19,NA,TRBJ2-1,TGTGCCAGTAGGAAGACCAATGAGCAGTTCTTC,CASRKTNEQFF
NA,TRBV27,NA,TRBJ2-5,TGTGCCAGCAGCCAGTTTCTGGGGTCCACAGAAGAGACCCAGTACTTC,CASSQFLGSTEETQYF
NA,TRBV19,NA,TRBJ2-1,TGTGCCAGTAGTATCCCCGGAAGCTACAATGAGCAGTTCTTC,CASSIPGSYNEQFF
NA,TRBV5-5,NA,TRBJ2-7,TGTGCCAGCAGCTTGTCCCACCTGGATTCCTACGAGCAGTACTTC,CASSLSHLDSYEQYF
NA,TRBV18,NA,TRBJ1-1,TGTGCCAGCTCACCCAGGGCGAGGAACACTGAAGCTTTCTTT,CASSPRARNTEAFF
NA,TRBV9,NA,TRBJ1-2,TGTGCCAGCAGCGTAGTGGCCGATCAGTACTATGGCTACACCTTC,CASSVVADQYYGYTF
NA,TRBV5-6,NA,TRBJ1-1,TGTGCCAGCAGCCACCGGGACCGATTGAACACTGAAGCTTTCTTT,CASSHRDRLNTEAFF
NA,TRBV28,NA,TRBJ1-4,TGTGCCAGCAGGTGGGGCAATGAAAAACTGTTTTTT,CASRWGNEKLFF
NA,TRBV18,NA,TRBJ2-1,TGTGCCAGCTCCCCAGTCGGTACTTCCAATGAGCAGTTCTTC,CASSPVGTSNEQFF
NA,TRBV5-1,NA,TRBJ1-2,TGCGCCAGCAGCTGGGAGCGGGGGAGGATTAATGGCTACACCTTC,CASSWERGRINGYTF
NA,TRBV20-1,NA,TRBJ1-6,TGCAGTGCTATGCAGAGAGCACCCCTCCACTTT,CSAMQRAPLHF
NA,TRBV18,NA,TRBJ2-2,TGTGCCAGCTCACTAAAGCTCCTCAGCACGCTCCCTATCGGGGAGCTGTTTTTT,CASSLKLLSTLPIGELFF
NA,TRBV29-1,NA,TRBJ1-2,TGCAGCGTTCGCTCGACAGACTTCTATGGCTACACCTTC,CSVRSTDFYGYTF
NA,TRBV19,TRBD1,TRBJ1-4,TGTGCCAGTAGGGACAGGGGGGCTTCTAATGAAAAACTGTTTTTT,CASRDRGASNEKLFF
once,TRBV12-5,TRBD2,TRBJ2-3,TGTGCTAGTGGGAGCGGGAGGGCAGGGGATACGCAGTATTTT,CASGSGRAGDTQYF
NA,TRBV11-2,NA,TRBJ1-2,TGTGCCAGCAGCTCCTGGGGTCGGGGGCTAGTCTATGGCTACACCTTC,CASSSWGRGLVYGYTF
NA,TRBV28,NA,TRBJ2-3,TGTGCCAGCAGTTTCTCCGACCTACTCACAGATACGCAGTATTTT,CASSFSDLLTDTQYF
NA,TRBV4-1,NA,TRBJ2-5,TGCGCCAGCAGCCAAGCGGGAGTCGGGGAGACCCAGTACTTC,CASSQAGVGETQYF
few,TRBV15,NA,TRBJ2-1,TGTGCCACCAGCAGAGATCCCGGTGTCGACAATGAGCAGTTCTTC,CATSRDPGVDNEQFF